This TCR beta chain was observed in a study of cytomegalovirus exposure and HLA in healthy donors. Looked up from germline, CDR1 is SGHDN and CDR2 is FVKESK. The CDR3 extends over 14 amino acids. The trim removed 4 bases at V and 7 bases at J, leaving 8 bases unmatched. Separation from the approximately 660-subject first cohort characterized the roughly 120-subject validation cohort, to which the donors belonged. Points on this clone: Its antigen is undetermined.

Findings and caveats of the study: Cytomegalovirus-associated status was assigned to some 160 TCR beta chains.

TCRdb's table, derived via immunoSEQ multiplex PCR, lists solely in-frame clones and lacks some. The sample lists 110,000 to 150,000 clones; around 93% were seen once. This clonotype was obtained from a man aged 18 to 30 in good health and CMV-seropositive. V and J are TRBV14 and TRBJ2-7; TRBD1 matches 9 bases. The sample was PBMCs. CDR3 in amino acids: CASSLRTGAGEQYF. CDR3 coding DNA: TGTGCCAGCAGCCTCCGGACAGGGGCGGGGGAGCAGTACTTC.